Sequencing of this T cell receptor (beta chain) was carried out in a study of blood T cell repertoires in COVID-19. Study overall: The United States, Italy and Spain were the sources of the acute and convalescent COVID-19 samples. T cells, B-cell-depleted T cells, or PBMCs provided the cDNA or gDNA that served as material.

This CDR3 has 14 amino acids. Trimming shortened V by 7 bases and J by 15 bases, and 24 bases separated the two germline ends. Germline assignment: CDR1 LNHDA and CDR2 SQIVND (reference sequence). Per the authors' pipeline: Estimated nucleated cell counts came from reference gene primer amplification. Here immunoSEQ multiplex PCR was the method, and the copy in TCRdb shows in-frame clones only, minus some. V and J calls and clone size are given by that table; D and trimming were obtained from the DNA. This sample has roughly 180,000 clones; 86% occur once, and the top ten carry 0.99%. Sequenced: peripheral blood. This TCR derives from a man aged 18 to 35 with acute or convalescent COVID-19. The chain uses TRBV19 and TRBJ1-4, with D perhaps matching TRBD1 (5 bases). Here the CDR3 reads CASKPQGRYGTMFF. The CDR3 DNA reads TGTGCCAGTAAGCCTCAGGGCCGGTACGGAACTATGTTTTTT.